This passage covers 27 T cell receptor beta chains from one sample sequenced in a study of blood T cell repertoires in COVID-19 (dated by TCRdb to the early 2020s). Library creation used the immunoSEQ multiplex PCR assay. TCRdb re-hosts the immuneACCESS table, in-frame sequences only. Its copies lack some clones; in the studies checked, an unresolved V gene accounts for under half of them, and the cause for the rest is not known. The sample table lists over 250,000 clones, 88% of them with a count of one. In total, the top ten clones hold around 2% of the sample. Specimen: PBMCs or T cells enriched from blood (not recorded which). The receptors were gathered from a woman aged 60-75 years in a cohort exposed to, infected with or recovered from COVID-19 (not recorded which).

The gene calls are TRBV27 and TRBJ2-2; 7 bases agree with TRBD1. CDR1 and CDR2 (germline): MNHEY, SMNVEV (reference sequence). The CDR3 length is 17 residues. Losses at the gene ends were 0 bases for V and 4 bases for J; bases not matched to a gene: 8. DNA for the CDR3: TGTGCCAGCAGTTTATCGCGGGCAGGGGGTGGCACCGGGGAGCTGTTTTTT. Translated: CASSLSRAGGGTGELFF.

V and J are TRBV2 and TRBJ2-1; TRBD1 might be the D (6 bases). V gave up 3 bases and J gave up 9 bases, with 12 bases separating them. This CDR3 region has 13 residues. Germline V gives CDR1 SNHLY, CDR2 FYNNEI. CDR3 sequence (DNA): TGTGCCAGCAGTGAGACAGGTATGGGTGAGCAGTTCTTC. Translation gives CASSETGMGEQFF.

The V and J genes are TRBV7-3 and TRBJ2-2; 9 bases are shared with TRBD1. This CDR3 has 15 amino acids. V was pared by 6 bases and J by 5 bases, with 7 bases of the junction left unmatched. The germline CDR1 and CDR2 sequences are SGHTA and FQGTGA. Here the CDR3 reads CASRSGTGWTGELFF. CDR3 in DNA: TGTGCCAGCAGGTCCGGGACAGGGTGGACCGGGGAGCTGTTTTTT.

This chain connects TRBV28 to TRBJ2-5; 9 bases are a match to TRBD2. V shed 3 bases, J shed 5 bases, and the junction held 7 bases outside the gene matches. Germline V CDR1 and CDR2: MDHEN, SYDVKM. CDR3 size: 15 residues. The CDR3 region is CASSLGREGRETQYF. DNA of the CDR3: TGTGCCAGCAGTTTGGGGCGGGAGGGCCGCGAGACCCAGTACTTC.

V is TRBV7-2 and J is TRBJ1-1; D remains ambiguous. In germline, CDR1 is SGHTA, CDR2 FQGNSA. CDR3 size: 13 residues. The ends were cut back, 1 base at V and 10 bases at J, with 13 bases in the middle. This CDR3 is CASSLEVGISAFF. DNA for the CDR3: TGTGCCAGCAGCTTAGAGGTGGGCATCTCAGCTTTCTTT.

V and J are TRBV10-3 and TRBJ1-4; D not certain. This CDR3 has 16 residues. V shed 3 bases and J shed 0 bases, with 11 bases lying between them. In germline, CDR1 is ENHRY, CDR2 SYGVKD. The CDR3 nucleotides are TGTGCCATCAGTGAAAGGAGGACCGCAACTAATGAAAAACTGTTTTTT. It is translated as CAISERRTATNEKLFF.

The chain joins TRBV9 to TRBJ2-7, with TRBD1 identical over 9 bases. Trimming removed 2 bases from V and 0 bases from J; junction bases left unmatched: 6. The germline V gene encodes CDR1 SGDLS and CDR2 YYNGEE. The CDR3 covers 16 residues. CDR3 sequence: CASSVGPGQGSYEQYF. Written as DNA, the CDR3 is TGTGCCAGCAGCGTCGGTCCGGGACAGGGCTCCTACGAGCAGTACTTC.

The V gene is TRBV5-4, the J gene TRBJ1-2; no definite D call. The V gene lost 0 bases and the J gene lost 6 bases, with 12 bases spanning the gap. The CDR3 has 14 residues. CDR1 and CDR2 (germline): SGHNT, YYREEE (reference sequence). The CDR3 reads CASSLVGGSHGYTF. The CDR3 region has the DNA TGTGCCAGCAGCTTGGTTGGAGGGTCCCATGGCTACACCTTC.

The chain employs TRBV13 and TRBJ2-1, with D possibly TRBD2 on 5 matching bases. This CDR3 comprises 15 residues. Germline assignment: CDR1 PRHDT and CDR2 FYEKMQ (reference sequence). The germline V and J ends were trimmed by 1 base and 0 bases, with 7 bases remaining between them. CDR3 region: CASSLEGVSYNEQFF. The CDR3 DNA is TGTGCCAGCAGCTTAGAGGGAGTCTCCTACAATGAGCAGTTCTTC.

The rearrangement uses TRBV7-9 and TRBJ1-2; D gene unclear. Germline CDR1 is SEHNR and CDR2 is FQNEAQ (reference sequence). The length of the CDR3 is 11 residues. Trimming took 5 bases from V and 6 from J, leaving 7 bases between them. Here the CDR3 reads CASSGGDGYTF. CDR3 in DNA: TGTGCCAGCAGCGGAGGTGATGGCTACACCTTC.

This clone was counted between two and nine times. V is TRBV28 and J is TRBJ1-5; 8 positions agree with TRBD1. Germline V lookup: CDR1 MDHEN, CDR2 SYDVKM. The CDR3 length is 15 residues. V lost 5 bases to trimming and J lost 2 bases; unmatched junction nucleotides: 5. CDR3 loop: CASSPPTGGNQPQHF. CDR3 bases: TGTGCCAGCAGTCCGCCGACAGGGGGCAATCAGCCCCAGCATTTT.

The chain carries TRBV28 and TRBJ2-6; 8 positions agree with TRBD1. J was trimmed by 0 bases and V by 6 bases; bases with no gene match: 7. This CDR3 contains 17 residues. CDR1 and CDR2 (germline): MDHEN, SYDVKM. Written as DNA, the CDR3 is TGTGCCAGCAGGACGGGACAGGCGTTCTCTGGGGCCAACGTCCTGACTTTC. Its translation: CASRTGQAFSGANVLTF.

On this clone itself: Its ends do not fully match the called genes, so a read error is possible. The chain uses TRBV3-1 (or the pseudogene TRBV3-2) and TRBJ1-5, with TRBD1 as a possible D gene (5 bases). Germline V CDR1 and CDR2: LGHDT, YNNKEL (reference sequence). CDR3 length: 14 amino acids. CDR3 sequence reads: CVSSQAKGTGPQHF. DNA of the CDR3: TGTGTCAGCAGCCAGGCCAAGGGGACTGGGCCCCAGCATTTT.

The V and J genes are TRBV2 and TRBJ1-1; the D is unclear. V was shortened by 3 bases and J by 1 base, with 6 bases between the two germline ends. This CDR3 is 13 amino acids long. Germline V CDR1 and CDR2: SNHLY, FYNNEI. The CDR3 DNA is TGTGCCAGCAGTGACCACACGAACACTGAAGCTTTCTTT. It yields the protein CASSDHTNTEAFF.

J is TRBJ1-4 and V is TRBV7-8; D is undetermined. This CDR3 is built from 13 residues. Germline V gives CDR1 SGHVS, CDR2 FQNEAQ. The ends were cut back, 4 bases at V and 7 bases at J, with 10 bases in the middle. In nucleotides, the CDR3 is TGTGCCAGCAGCTCCCGGACTGTTGAAAAACTGTTTTTT. This gives the protein CASSSRTVEKLFF.

In DNA form, the CDR3 reads TGTGCCACCAGTGACTCCGGGACTAGCTCCTACAATGAGCAGTTCTTC. Encoded protein: CATSDSGTSSYNEQFF. V gene TRBV24-1 combines with J gene TRBJ2-1, with 8 bases fitting TRBD2. CDR1 is KGHDR, CDR2 SFDVKD, per germline. This CDR3 contains 16 residues. V lost 4 bases, J lost 0 bases, and 4 bases stayed unmatched.

The chain employs TRBV5-1 and TRBJ2-1; a possible D gene is TRBD1 (6 bases). The germline V gene has CDR1 SGHRS and CDR2 YFSETQ. The germline V and J ends were trimmed by 7 bases and 5 bases, with 13 bases remaining between them. The CDR3 spans 13 residues. CDR3 protein: CASFDRNDNEQFF. CDR3 in DNA: TGCGCCAGCTTCGACAGGAACGACAATGAGCAGTTCTTC. Complete variable domain (other parts from reference TRBV5-1 and TRBJ2-1): KAGVTQTPRYLIKTRGQQVTLSCSPISGHRSVSWYQQTPGQGLQFLFEYFSETQRNKGNFPGRFSGRQFSNSRSEMNVSTLELGDSALYLCASFDRNDNEQFFGPGTRLTVL.

The rearrangement uses TRBV3-1 (or the pseudogene TRBV3-2) and TRBJ1-6; D ambiguous. V shed 2 bases and J shed 4 bases, with 12 bases lying between them. The CDR3 extends over 16 amino acids. From germline, CDR1 is LGHDT and CDR2 YNNKEL (reference sequence). The CDR3 region is CASSQRGRTYNSPLHF. The CDR3 coding sequence is TGTGCCAGCAGCCAAAGAGGGCGTACTTATAATTCACCCCTCCACTTT.

The gene calls are TRBV6-5 and TRBJ1-6, with 8 positions matching TRBD1. The trim removed 6 bases at V and 9 bases at J, leaving 10 bases unmatched. The germline V gene has CDR1 MNHEY and CDR2 SVGAGI. The CDR3 contains 15 residues. The DNA for the CDR3 is TGTGCCAGCAGCAGCTCCGGGACAGGCAGTTCACCCCTCCACTTT. It yields the protein CASSSSGTGSSPLHF.

The rearrangement uses TRBV6-5 and TRBJ1-6; 11 bases fit TRBD1. Germline V gene data show CDR1 as MNHEY and CDR2 as SVGAGI. Germline trimming cut 6 bases from V and 13 bases from J; bases unmatched to any gene: 5. The length of the CDR3 is 13 residues. The CDR3 is CASRGTGGRPLHF. CDR3 in DNA: TGTGCCAGCAGAGGGACAGGGGGTAGGCCCCTCCACTTT.

The rearrangement links TRBV6-5 to TRBJ1-2; D is uncertain. The CDR3 is 14 amino acids. Germline V gene lookup returns CDR1 MNHEY and CDR2 SVGAGI. Trimming left V 6 bases short and J 3 bases short, with 14 bases between. CDR3 region: CASSTISYDYGYTF. The CDR3 DNA reads TGTGCCAGCAGCACGATCAGTTACGACTATGGCTACACCTTC.

This sequence joins TRBV29-1 and TRBJ2-3, with D perhaps matching TRBD2 (6 bases). Germline lookup yields CDR1 SQVTM and CDR2 ANQGSEA. The CDR3 runs to 14 residues. Trimming removed 7 bases from V and 0 bases from J, with 14 bases in between. The CDR3 is CSAKKAGSTDTQYF. CDR3 DNA: TGCAGCGCCAAGAAGGCGGGGAGCACAGATACGCAGTATTTT.

The V gene is TRBV5-1, the J gene TRBJ2-5; 10 bases align to TRBD1. Germline CDR1 reads SGHRS; CDR2 reads YFSETQ. This CDR3 is built from 15 residues. Trimming took 3 bases from V and 5 from J; bases not matched to a gene: 7. CDR3 nucleotide sequence: TGCGCCAGCAGCTCCGAGACAGGGGGCGAGGAGACCCAGTACTTC. Residues: CASSSETGGEETQYF.

The V call is TRBV28, the J call TRBJ1-5; 9 bases fit TRBD1. Trimming at V came to 2 bases and at J to 1 base, leaving 6 bases not matched to a gene. The CDR3 runs to 17 residues. Per germline, CDR1 MDHEN and CDR2 SYDVKM. CDR3 region: CASSLTPGQGSNQPQHF. CDR3 in DNA: TGTGCCAGCAGTTTAACTCCGGGACAGGGAAGCAATCAGCCCCAGCATTTT.

The V call is TRBV10-1, the J call TRBJ2-3; possibly TRBD2 for D (6 bases). V gave up 3 bases and J gave up 1 base, with 17 bases separating them. Germline V gives CDR1 WNHNN, CDR2 SYGVQD (reference sequence). The CDR3 is 17 amino acids. CDR3 amino acids: CASSDLGDFLCTDTQYF. In nucleotides, the CDR3 is TGCGCCAGCAGTGATCTCGGGGACTTTTTATGCACAGATACGCAGTATTTT.

The chain combines TRBV11-1 with TRBJ2-7; possible D gene TRBD1, 5 bases. There are 14 residues in the CDR3. Germline V lookup: CDR1 SGHAT, CDR2 FQDESV (reference sequence). V was clipped by 6 bases and J by 6 bases, with 18 bases between them. The CDR3 nucleotides read TGTGCCAGCAGAGGGGTGGGGCCACTTCCCGAGCAGTACTTC. It translates to CASRGVGPLPEQYF. The variable domain in full, with the rest retrieved from reference TRBV11-1 and TRBJ2-7, is EAEVAQSPRYKITEKSQAVAFWCDPISGHATLYWYRQILGQGPELLVQFQDESVVDDSQLPKDRFSAERLKGVDSTLKIQPAELGDSAMYLCASRGVGPLPEQYFGPGTRLTVT.

The J gene is TRBJ1-1, the V gene TRBV5-4; no clear D gene. This CDR3 has 14 residues. The ends were cut back, 1 base at V and 0 bases at J, with 7 bases in the middle. The germline gives CDR1 SGHNT, CDR2 YYREEE (reference sequence). CDR3 in amino acids: CASSLTVVNTEAFF. The CDR3, as DNA: TGTGCCAGCAGCTTGACAGTTGTGAACACTGAAGCTTTCTTT.